This TCR beta chain came from a study of T cell changes during pregnancy in multiple sclerosis (dated by TCRdb to the late 2010s). General notes on the study: The study examined how the T cell repertoire changed over the course of pregnancy in women with multiple sclerosis.

The CDR3 sequence holds 13 residues, the cysteine and phenylalanine included. CDR3 DNA is the only sequence kept; it has 39 bases, read in frame from the first base. Here V drops 7 bases and J drops 10 bases, and the junction holds 6 bases not matched to any gene. Sequences MNHNS (CDR1) and SASEGT (CDR2) are obtained from the germline V gene. In regard to this clone: There is no known antigen for this receptor. Base-call qualities are not available, and no considerably larger clone is one nucleotide away.

The method was the immunoSEQ multiplex PCR assay. This immuneACCESS table, as held by TCRdb, lists in-frame sequences with V and J called but not all clones. Of the missing ones, under half trace to an unresolved V gene in checked studies; the others have no known cause. This sample comprises 70,000 to 80,000 clones, 80% to 95% of them detected only once. Of the sample, approximately 0.41% falls within the top ten clones. The sequences come from CD4+ T cells from peripheral blood mononuclear cells, collected before pregnancy. The clonotype was recovered from a female donor with multiple sclerosis, enrolled in a pregnancy study. The V and J genes are TRBV6-1 and TRBJ2-4; 11 junctional bases match TRBD2. The CDR3 region reads CASTPLAGEIQYF. The nucleotides read TGTGCCAGCACTCCACTAGCGGGAGAAATTCAGTACTTC.